This T cell receptor beta chain was captured in a study of healthy donors' naive CD4 and CD8 T cells (dated by TCRdb to the mid-2010s). At the level of the whole study: Donors were chosen to span three age groups (20-25, 40-50 and 60-70 years, six each), with mean age roughly 45 and half female. The donors were HLA-typed by sequencing at HLA-A, -B, -C, -DRB1, -DQB1 and -DPB1, using the SBTexcellerator protocol, an ABI3130xl analyzer and SBTengine software. Peripheral blood mononuclear cells were obtained from some 20 unrelated, healthy individuals. To examine how TCR variation is linked to lineage commitment, the study sequenced rearranged TCR alpha and beta chains from naive CD4+ and CD8+ T cells. The TCR alpha libraries followed the same workflow as the beta chain, except for a newly designed primer set that covered all functional IMGT alpha gene variants. What the authors observed across the whole study: The study did not directly address possible repertoire bias arising from homeostatic proliferation of naive T cells. In both chains, CD4+ lineage was associated with a positively charged CDR3, and CD8+ lineage was associated with a negatively charged CDR3. Bias between naive CD4+ and CD8+ cells was reportedly observed for most V and J gene segments, consistently across donors and independently of HLA genotype. Around 14% of the variance in CD4/CD8 propensity appeared to be explained jointly by V genes, J genes and CDR3 charge, in a largely additive manner. Because alpha and beta chains were sequenced in bulk and could not be paired, combined chain effects were not evaluated.

Reading the germline V gene (reference sequence) gives CDR1 GTSNPN and CDR2 SVGIG. The V end loses 3 bases and the J end loses 4 bases, and a stretch of 15 bases separates them. The CDR3 covers 14 residues, taking in both the cysteine and the phenylalanine. Solely the CDR3 DNA is kept, with 42 bases framed from the first base. TCRdb records 454 GS FLX Titanium as the sequencer. A previously published linear amplification protocol was used to build TCR libraries from approximately 450 ng of total RNA. The sequencing itself ran on the Roche/454 Genome Sequencer using Titanium chemistry. The paper's data handling went like this. From several of the healthy donors, 70,000 to 85,000 rearranged TCR alpha transcripts were sequenced. Duplicate transcripts were dropped, and unique TCR clonotypes were identified by the CDR3 junction according to IMGT nomenclature. Logistic regression in R 2.13.0 modeled CD4 versus CD8 status as a function of V and J genes, with adjustment for donor effects and Bonferroni correction for multiple testing. In TCRdb, the public reads were trimmed at Q25 with fastp and aligned with MiXCR, with productive beta chains retained. A single entry per CDR3 protein holds the most common genes and DNA from its merged rows. None of the V and J calls come from the authors' own analysis; TCRdb made them. The sample table holds around 180,000 distinct CDR3 sequences, of which nearly 75% were seen once. Roughly 2.4% of the sample belongs to the ten largest clones.

A word on this clonotype: The clone's antigen remains unknown. Nothing much larger sits one base from this clone, and base qualities are not available.

Cells with a CD4+CD8-CD45RO-CD45RA+ profile were isolated by FACS and defined as naive CD4+ T cells, and those with a CD8+CD4-CD45RA+CD27bright profile were defined as naive CD8+ T cells. The antibodies used for sorting targeted CD4 (RPA-T4), CD8 (SK1), CD27 (O323), CD45RA (HI100) and CD45RO (UCHL1). This receptor was identified in a pool of human donors in good health; the sample pools cells from several healthy donors. The V and J genes are TRBV30 and TRBJ2-5, and perhaps TRBD1 as D gene, on 5 matching bases. Specimen: naive CD4+ and CD8+ T cells sorted from blood, pooled from several donors. The sample's cell subset or site label, decoded: FACS-sorted naive CD4+ (CD45RO-CD45RA+) and naive CD8+ (CD45RA+CD27bright) T cells. DNA sequence: TGTGCCTGGAGCGTCGACAGTGTGGGAGAGACCCAGTACTTC. The translation is CAWSVDSVGETQYF.